A single sample is the source of the 27 T cell receptor beta chains below, sequenced in a study of T cells in women clearing cervical HPV infection. Clones were sequenced by immunoSEQ multiplex PCR, and TCRdb holds only the in-frame ones, with some missing. In total, the table holds approximately 23,000 clones. Sequencing was performed on blood buffy coat. The origin of the receptors is a woman aged 18-70 years with a cervical HPV16 infection that either progressed to CIN3+ or cleared (not recorded which).

In the case of this clone: The CDR3 is cut off 3 residues early in the read; its end comes from the germline J gene. The chain joins TRBV28 to TRBJ2-2; 10 bases are shared with TRBD1. The V and J ends lost 7 bases and 6 bases, in that order; junction bases with no gene match: 14. The CDR3 has 17 residues. From germline, CDR1 is MDHEN and CDR2 SYDVKM. This chain's CDR3 is CASNTWGDRGQSGELFF. CDR3 DNA, as far as it was read: TGTGCCAGCAACACCTGGGGGGACAGGGGCCAATCCGGGGAG.

Comments on this clone: The read stops 3 residues short of the end of the CDR3; the missing end is completed from the germline J gene. This chain links TRBV7-8 with TRBJ1-1, with 8 bases identical to TRBD1. Germline lookup yields CDR1 SGHVS and CDR2 FQNEAQ. The V segment lost 2 bases and the J segment 3 bases; nucleotides outside the gene matches: 11. The CDR3 consists of 17 residues. CDR3 amino acids: CASSLSLGTGGHTEAFF. The sequenced CDR3 bases are TGTGCCAGCAGCTTAAGTCTCGGGACAGGAGGACACACTGAA.

Details on this clone: The read stops 3 residues short of the end of the CDR3; the missing end is completed from the germline J gene. This rearrangement joins TRBV28 to TRBJ2-7; 8 bases line up with TRBD2. There are 15 residues in the CDR3. The V and J ends lost 6 bases and 3 bases, in that order; junction bases with no gene match: 10. CDR1 MDHEN and CDR2 SYDVKM come from the germline V gene. CDR3 amino acids: CASSLAGGLIYEQYF. Incomplete CDR3 DNA: TGTGCCAGCAGCTTGGCGGGGGGCCTGATCTACGAG.

About this clone: The read terminates 3 residues before the CDR3 end, so the remaining end is supplied by the germline J gene. The J gene is TRBJ1-2, the V gene TRBV2; D not resolved. This CDR3 is built from 14 residues. Germline-derived CDR1 and CDR2 are SNHLY and FYNNEI. The sequenced CDR3 bases are TGTGCCAGCAACCCAGACGGGTACTCCTACGAC. It specifies CASNPDGYSYD. The entire CDR3 protein is CASNPDGYSYDYTF.

As to this clone: The read finishes 3 residues shy of the CDR3 end, and the germline J gene is used to complete it. The chain joins TRBV11-2 to TRBJ2-7, with TRBD2 matching over 7 bases. CDR1 is SGHAT, CDR2 FQNNGV, per germline. The CDR3 runs 15 residues. After removal of 5 bases from V and 2 bases from J, the junction contained 9 bases not matched to a gene. The sequenced part of the CDR3 DNA is TGTGCCAGCAGCCACACCTGGGGGGGACCCTACGAG. Translated, it gives CASSHTWGGPYE. The complete CDR3 sequence is CASSHTWGGPYEQYF.

Details on this clone: Read coverage stops 3 residues before the CDR3 terminus; the germline J gene supplies the remainder. This chain connects TRBV19 to TRBJ1-2, with unresolved D. Germline V gene sequence: CDR1 LNHDA, CDR2 SQIVND (reference sequence). Between the trimmed V and J ends, which lost 4 bases and 0 bases, there was a span of 9 bases. The CDR3 covers 14 residues. CDR3 DNA, as far as it was read: TGTGCCAGTAGTAACACACCCACTAACTATGGC. Its protein is CASSNTPTNYG. The full CDR3 is CASSNTPTNYGYTF.

Remarks on this clone: Read data end 3 residues before the CDR3 end; the end is taken from the germline J gene. The chain couples TRBV20-1 to TRBJ1-1; D remains ambiguous. The CDR3 is 12 residues long. The V gene lost 3 bases and the J gene lost 1 base, with 6 bases spanning the gap. Germline V CDR1 and CDR2: DFQATT, SNEGSKA (reference sequence). CDR3 loop: CSARSGNTEAFF. The CDR3 DNA, read in part, is TGCAGTGCTAGGTCAGGGAACACTGAA.

Notes on this clone: Read data end 3 residues before the CDR3 end; the end is taken from the germline J gene. The chain carries TRBV2 and TRBJ2-2; D is possibly TRBD1 (6 bases). The germline V gene has CDR1 SNHLY and CDR2 FYNNEI. This CDR3 is 16 amino acids long. CDR3 amino acids: CASSEGGQEVGEKLFF. Partial CDR3 DNA: TGTGCCAGCAGTGAAGGGGGACAAGAGGTTGGTGAAAAG.

This clone is medium-sized by frequency. The read halts 3 residues ahead of the CDR3 end, with the missing end drawn from the germline J gene. The chain uses TRBV30 and TRBJ2-5, with D maybe TRBD2 (6 bases). The CDR3 runs to 15 residues. Germline CDR1 is GTSNPN and CDR2 is SVGIG (reference sequence). Trimming pared 4 bases from V and 2 bases from J, leaving 17 bases between. The sequenced part of the CDR3 DNA is TGTGCCTGGACGGCTCAAGGCGGGGCACAAGAGACC. Protein sequence: CAWTAQGGAQET. The full CDR3 is CAWTAQGGAQETQYF. Based on the CDR3 plus reference TRBV30 and TRBJ2-5, the full variable domain is SQTIHQWPATLVQPVGSPLSLECTVEGTSNPNLYWYRQAAGRGLQLLFYSVGIGQISSEVPQNLSASRPQDRQFILSSKKLLLSDSGFYLCAWTAQGGAQETQYFGPGTRLLVL.

As regards this clone: The sequenced fragment ends 3 residues before the CDR3 boundary, so the rest is inferred from the germline J gene. J is TRBJ1-1 and V is TRBV7-9; 8 bases fit TRBD1. Germline V gives CDR1 SEHNR, CDR2 FQNEAQ (reference sequence). V was pared by 4 bases and J by 0 bases, with 4 bases of the junction left unmatched. The CDR3 has 15 residues. The CDR3 spells CASSSQGGMNTEAFF. The covered CDR3 bases are TGTGCCAGCAGCTCACAGGGGGGGATGAACACTGAA.

On this clone itself: The CDR3 is cut off 3 residues early in the read; its end comes from the germline J gene. The chain uses TRBV20-1 and TRBJ2-7, with 9 positions matching TRBD2. V gave up 3 bases and J gave up 2 bases; unmatched junction bases: 8. The CDR3 is 15 amino acids. Germline CDR1 reads DFQATT; CDR2 reads SNEGSKA (reference sequence). The CDR3 bases that were read are TGCAGTGCTAGCTCGACTAGCGGAAATACCTACGAG. Residues: CSASSTSGNTYE. The whole CDR3 reads CSASSTSGNTYEQYF.

As regards this clone: The read stops 3 residues short of the end of the CDR3; the missing end is completed from the germline J gene. The gene calls are TRBV30 and TRBJ2-5; 11 bases agree with TRBD2. This CDR3 is 14 amino acids long. V dropped 3 bases and J dropped 5; count of bases not matched to a gene: 5. Germline V CDR1 and CDR2: GTSNPN, SVGIG (reference sequence). CDR3 DNA, as far as it was read: TGTGCCTGGAGAGCACTAGCGGGAGTGGAGACC. This encodes CAWRALAGVET. The whole CDR3 sequence reads CAWRALAGVETQYF. Drawing the rest from reference TRBV30 and TRBJ2-5, the complete variable domain is SQTIHQWPATLVQPVGSPLSLECTVEGTSNPNLYWYRQAAGRGLQLLFYSVGIGQISSEVPQNLSASRPQDRQFILSSKKLLLSDSGFYLCAWRALAGVETQYFGPGTRLLVL.

Notes on this clone: From the germline J gene comes the end of the CDR3, since the read stops 3 residues before it. The chain joins TRBV7-3 to TRBJ2-1, with D possibly matching TRBD2 (7 bases). The CDR3 has 14 residues. V lost 5 bases and J 4 bases, leaving 12 bases between the germline ends. Germline V gene data show CDR1 as SGHTA and CDR2 as FQGTGA. The sequenced CDR3 bases are TGTGCCAGCAGCGGGGGCGGGAGATACAATGAG. This codes for CASSGGGRYNE. The entire CDR3 is CASSGGGRYNEQFF.

Turning to this clone: Coverage ceases 3 residues before the CDR3 finishes, and the germline J gene fills in the end. The genes are TRBV20-1 and TRBJ2-1; 8 bases fit TRBD2. Germline V CDR1 and CDR2: DFQATT, SNEGSKA (reference sequence). The CDR3 consists of 14 residues. Trimming cost V 3 bases and J 7 bases; bases outside gene matches: 8. CDR3 DNA, as far as it was read: TGCAGTGCTAGGGTTCTAGCGGGTTATAATGAG. It is translated as CSARVLAGYNE. The whole CDR3 protein reads CSARVLAGYNEQFF.

For this clone: The sequence runs out 3 residues before the end of the CDR3; the remainder is reconstructed from the germline J gene. The chain has TRBV14 and TRBJ1-1; D is possibly TRBD1 (5 bases). Trimming shortened V by 2 bases and J by 4 bases, and 8 bases separated the two germline ends. The CDR3 spans 13 residues. Germline V gives CDR1 SGHDN, CDR2 FVKESK. The sequenced CDR3 bases are TGTGCCAGCAGCCAACTAGGGGCCACTGAA. This codes for CASSQLGATE. The full CDR3 protein is CASSQLGATEAFF. Drawing the rest from reference TRBV14 and TRBJ1-1, the complete variable domain is EAGVTQFPSHSVIEKGQTVTLRCDPISGHDNLYWYRRVMGKEIKFLLHFVKESKQDESGMPNNRFLAERTGGTYSTLKVQPAELEDSGVYFCASSQLGATEAFFGQGTRLTVV.

About this clone itself: The CDR3 goes on 3 residues after the read ends, and that part is filled in from the germline J gene. This sequence joins TRBV5-1 and TRBJ1-1, with a weak D call TRBD1 (6 bases). The V gene's germline CDR1 is SGHRS and CDR2 YFSETQ. This CDR3 has 15 residues. V was clipped by 4 bases and J by 1 base, with 14 bases between them. The CDR3 sequence is CASSLQTGSNTEAFF. CDR3 DNA (partial): TGCGCCAGCAGCCTCCAGACAGGTTCGAACACTGAA.

A note on this clone: Read coverage stops 3 residues before the CDR3 terminus; the germline J gene supplies the remainder. J is TRBJ2-7 and V is TRBV2, with 8 bases identical to TRBD1. The CDR3 spans 12 residues. J gave up 5 bases and V 6 bases, and 3 bases lay outside the gene matches. The germline gives CDR1 SNHLY, CDR2 FYNNEI. CDR3: CASRKQGDEQYF. Incomplete CDR3 DNA: TGTGCCAGCAGGAAACAGGGGGACGAG.

As for this clone: The read ends 3 residues early relative to the CDR3; the germline J gene fills the gap. V usage is TRBV7-9 and J usage is TRBJ2-2; possible D gene TRBD1, 6 bases. The germline V gene encodes CDR1 SEHNR and CDR2 FQNEAQ (reference sequence). The CDR3 is made up of 13 amino acids. The CDR3 bases that were read are TGTGCCAGCAGCTTCGCAGGGGATGAAAAG. This sequence encodes CASSFAGDEK. The CDR3 reads in full as CASSFAGDEKLFF. Based on the CDR3 plus reference TRBV7-9 and TRBJ2-2, the full variable domain is DTGVSQNPRHKITKRGQNVTFRCDPISEHNRLYWYRQTLGQGPEFLTYFQNEAQLEKSRLLSDRFSAERPKGSFSTLEIQRTEQGDSAMYLCASSFAGDEKLFFGEGSRLTVL.

Comments on this clone: Read coverage stops 3 residues before the CDR3 terminus; the germline J gene supplies the remainder. This chain uses TRBV7-3 with TRBJ2-7; the match to TRBD2 covers 7 bases. CDR1 is SGHTA, CDR2 FQGTGA, per germline. V trimming: 2 bases; J trimming: 3 bases; junction bases outside the gene matches: 4. This CDR3 comprises 14 residues. This chain's CDR3 is CASSLLAGDYEQYF. CDR3 DNA (partial): TGTGCCAGCAGCTTACTGGCGGGAGACTACGAG. Drawing the rest from reference TRBV7-3 and TRBJ2-7, the complete variable domain is GAGVSQTPSNKVTEKGKYVELRCDPISGHTALYWYRQSLGQGPEFLIYFQGTGAADDSGLPNDRFFAVRPEGSVSTLKIQRTERGDSAVYLCASSLLAGDYEQYFGPGTRLTVT.

For this clone: Read coverage stops 3 residues before the CDR3 terminus; the germline J gene supplies the remainder. V usage is TRBV28 and J usage is TRBJ2-2; possible D gene TRBD1, 5 bases. Germline assignment: CDR1 MDHEN and CDR2 SYDVKM. This CDR3 is built from 15 residues. The CDR3 protein is CASRPGHSGANVLFF. The covered CDR3 bases are TGTGCCAGCAGGCCAGGACACTCTGGGGCCAACGTG.

The DNA read from the CDR3 is TGTGCCTGGAGTGCGAGTCTCTTCTCCTACGAC. Protein: CAWSASLFSYD. Given in full, the CDR3 is CAWSASLFSYDYTF. The chain links TRBV30 to TRBJ1-2, with D unclear. The read ends 3 residues early relative to the CDR3; the germline J gene fills the gap. CDR3 length: 14 amino acids. Looked up from germline, CDR1 is GTSNPN and CDR2 is SVGIG (reference sequence).

Of note for this clone: From the germline J gene comes the end of the CDR3, since the read stops 3 residues before it. This chain links TRBV24-1 with TRBJ2-1; 10 positions agree with TRBD1. Germline V gene sequence: CDR1 KGHDR, CDR2 SFDVKD. This CDR3 comprises 20 residues. The ends lost 1 base at V and 0 bases at J; junction bases unmatched: 11. The chain's CDR3 is CATSDLPGQGPKSSYNEQFF. The CDR3 DNA, read in part, is TGTGCCACCAGTGATTTACCGGGACAGGGGCCAAAGAGCTCCTACAATGAG.

This clone is medium-sized by frequency. The read halts 3 residues ahead of the CDR3 end, with the missing end drawn from the germline J gene. The chain combines TRBV20-1 with TRBJ1-2; 8 nucleotides line up with TRBD1. CDR3 length: 14 amino acids. The germline gives CDR1 DFQATT, CDR2 SNEGSKA (reference sequence). The part of the CDR3 DNA that was read is TGCAGTGCTAGAGAAACAGGGGGATTGGGAGGC. This encodes CSARETGGLGG. The full CDR3 sequence reads CSARETGGLGGYTF.

A note on this clone: The sequenced fragment ends 3 residues before the CDR3 boundary, so the rest is inferred from the germline J gene. The chain recombines TRBV13 with TRBJ2-3; TRBD1 matches 8 bases. From germline, CDR1 is PRHDT and CDR2 FYEKMQ (reference sequence). The CDR3 sequence is 16 residues long. J was trimmed by 4 bases and V by 5 bases; bases with no gene match: 11. The DNA read from the CDR3 is TGTGCCAGCAGCATTAGTTCTGGACAGGGCTCAGATACG. Amino acids: CASSISSGQGSDT. The entire CDR3 is CASSISSGQGSDTQYF.

About this clone: Sequencing ends 3 residues short of the CDR3 end; the germline J gene provides the rest. Other DNA sequences in the sample encode the same CDR3. The chain recombines TRBV4-2 with TRBJ2-4, with 10 bases identical to TRBD1. CDR1 is LGHNA, CDR2 YNFKEQ, per germline. This CDR3 region has 20 residues. CDR3 loop: CASSQLHSPGQGSTDYGQYF. The covered CDR3 bases are TGTGCCAGCAGCCAACTACACAGCCCGGGACAGGGGTCAACTGATTATGGT.

Comments on this clone: The read terminates 3 residues ahead of where the CDR3 ends, so the germline J gene completes it. The chain has TRBV19 and TRBJ2-3; D possibly corresponds to TRBD1 (5 bases). Looked up from germline, CDR1 is LNHDA and CDR2 is SQIVND (reference sequence). The CDR3 sequence is 13 residues long. CDR3 region: CASSRGHNQPQYF. The sequenced part of the CDR3 DNA is TGTGCCAGTAGTAGAGGACACAATCAGCCG.

Details on this clone: The CDR3 end falls 3 residues outside the read, so it is completed with the germline J gene. The rearrangement joins TRBV7-9 to TRBJ1-6; D not certain. The CDR3 spans 15 residues. Germline V CDR1 and CDR2: SEHNR, FQNEAQ (reference sequence). V lost 0 bases and J lost 10, with 13 bases in between. This CDR3 is CASSLAAGQGSPLHF. The sequenced CDR3 bases are TGTGCCAGCAGCTTAGCCGCGGGTCAAGGGTCACCC.